These 5 T cell receptor beta chains came from one sample sequenced in a study of blood T cell repertoires in COVID-19. Profiling relied on immunoSEQ multiplex PCR, and the TCRdb table lists in-frame clones only, not all of them. The repertoire holds 45,000 to 70,000 clones, with roughly nine tenths as singletons. Specimen: peripheral blood. These receptors originate from a woman between 55 and 75 years old with active or convalescent COVID-19.

This clone appeared once. V usage is TRBV5-1 and J usage is TRBJ1-4; 10 positions match TRBD1. V was pared by 4 bases and J by 0 bases, with 6 bases of the junction left unmatched. CDR3 length: 17 residues. Germline V gene data show CDR1 as SGHRS and CDR2 as YFSETQ. The chain's CDR3 is CASSPGQGVATNEKLFF. CDR3 nucleotides: TGCGCCAGCAGCCCTGGACAGGGGGTAGCAACTAATGAAAAACTGTTTTTT. Full variable domain (missing parts from reference TRBV5-1 and TRBJ1-4): KAGVTQTPRYLIKTRGQQVTLSCSPISGHRSVSWYQQTPGQGLQFLFEYFSETQRNKGNFPGRFSGRQFSNSRSEMNVSTLELGDSALYLCASSPGQGVATNEKLFFGSGTQLSVL.

The rearrangement uses TRBV6-1 and TRBJ1-1; perhaps TRBD1 as D (6 bases). The germline gives CDR1 MNHNS, CDR2 SASEGT. The CDR3 contains 16 residues. Between the trimmed V and J ends, which lost 3 bases and 2 bases, there was a span of 16 bases. The CDR3 bases are TGTGCCAGCAGTGAGGGCCCCGGGGGGCTAAACACTGAAGCTTTCTTT. It is translated as CASSEGPGGLNTEAFF.

The chain has TRBV28 and TRBJ2-4, with 8 positions matching TRBD2. This CDR3 has 15 amino acids. With 2 bases clipped from V and 1 base from J, the junction kept 1 base outside the gene matches. Germline V lookup: CDR1 MDHEN, CDR2 SYDVKM. For the CDR3, the DNA is TGTGCCAGCAGTTTAGGGACTAGGGCCAAAAACATTCAGTACTTC. The encoded protein is CASSLGTRAKNIQYF.

The V and J genes are TRBV15 and TRBJ2-1; a weak D match, TRBD1 (5 bases). Germline V lookup: CDR1 LNHNV, CDR2 YYDKDF (reference sequence). The CDR3 extends over 16 amino acids. V lost 0 bases and J lost 2, with 11 bases in between. CDR3 in amino acids: CATSRDQGPAYNEQFF. The CDR3, as DNA: TGTGCCACCAGCAGAGACCAGGGCCCAGCCTACAATGAGCAGTTCTTC.

The J gene is TRBJ1-3, the V gene TRBV25-1; D ambiguous. With 3 bases removed from V and 7 bases from J, the gap between germline ends came to 10 bases. Germline CDR1 and CDR2: MGHDK and SYGVNS. This CDR3 contains 13 residues. As DNA, the CDR3 is TGTGCCAGCAGTGACTACAGTGTCAACACCATATATTTT. Its translation: CASSDYSVNTIYF.